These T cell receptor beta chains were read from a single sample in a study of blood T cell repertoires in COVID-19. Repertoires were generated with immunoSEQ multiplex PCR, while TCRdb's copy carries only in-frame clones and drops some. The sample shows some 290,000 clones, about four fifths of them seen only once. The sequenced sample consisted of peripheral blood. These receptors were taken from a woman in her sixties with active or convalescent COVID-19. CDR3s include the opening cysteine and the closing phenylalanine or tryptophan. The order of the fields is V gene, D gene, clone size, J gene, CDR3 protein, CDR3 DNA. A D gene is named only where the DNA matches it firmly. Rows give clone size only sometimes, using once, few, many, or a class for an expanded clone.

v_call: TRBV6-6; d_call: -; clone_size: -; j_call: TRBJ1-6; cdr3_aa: CASSYAGDRNSPLHF; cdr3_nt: TGTGCCAGCAGTTACGCGGGGGACCGGAATTCACCCCTCCACTTT
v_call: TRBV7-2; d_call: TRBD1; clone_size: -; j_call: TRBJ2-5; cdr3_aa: CASSPDRGHGTQYF; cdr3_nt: TGTGCCAGCAGCCCCGACAGGGGCCATGGGACCCAGTACTTC
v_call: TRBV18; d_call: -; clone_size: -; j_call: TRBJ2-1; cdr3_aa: CASSPPAQAGEAFF; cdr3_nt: TGTGCCAGCTCACCACCGGCGCAGGCAGGGGAAGCGTTCTTC
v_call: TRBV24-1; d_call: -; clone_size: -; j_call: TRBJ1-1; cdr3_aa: CATSEAGPMNTEAFF; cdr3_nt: TGTGCCACCAGTGAGGCAGGGCCCATGAACACTGAAGCTTTCTTT
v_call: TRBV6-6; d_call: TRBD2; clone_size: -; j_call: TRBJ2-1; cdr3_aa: CASGSTSSGAYNEQFF; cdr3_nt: TGTGCCAGCGGATCGACCTCTAGCGGGGCCTACAATGAGCAGTTCTTC
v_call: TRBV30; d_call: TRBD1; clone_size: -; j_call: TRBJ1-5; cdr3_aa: CAWSVGQGRWGSNQPQHF; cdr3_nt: TGTGCCTGGAGTGTAGGACAGGGAAGGTGGGGCAGCAATCAGCCCCAGCATTTT
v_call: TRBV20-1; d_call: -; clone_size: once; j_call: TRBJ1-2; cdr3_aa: CSAYGQNGYTF; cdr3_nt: TGCAGTGCCTATGGACAGAATGGCTACACCTTC
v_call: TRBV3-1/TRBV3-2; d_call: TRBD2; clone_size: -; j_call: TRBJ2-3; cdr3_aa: CASSPISGGSTDTQYF; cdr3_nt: TGTGCCAGCAGCCCCATAAGCGGGGGGTCCACAGATACGCAGTATTTT
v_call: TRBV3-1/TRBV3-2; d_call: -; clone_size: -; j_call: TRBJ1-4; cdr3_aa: CASSLRAQGGEKLFF; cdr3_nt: TGTGCCAGCAGCCTTAGGGCACAGGGAGGGGAAAAACTGTTTTTT
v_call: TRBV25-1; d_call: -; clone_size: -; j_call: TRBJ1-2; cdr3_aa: CASSETGGYTF; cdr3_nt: TGTGCCAGCAGTGAAACCGGGGGCTACACCTTC
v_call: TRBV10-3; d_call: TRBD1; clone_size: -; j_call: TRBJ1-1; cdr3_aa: CAITQTGGGTEAFF; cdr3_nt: TGTGCCATCACCCAGACAGGGGGCGGCACTGAAGCTTTCTTT
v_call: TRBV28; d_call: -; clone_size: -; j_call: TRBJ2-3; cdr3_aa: CASGGPWGRGSDTQYF; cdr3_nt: TGTGCCAGCGGGGGCCCCTGGGGGCGAGGATCAGATACGCAGTATTTT
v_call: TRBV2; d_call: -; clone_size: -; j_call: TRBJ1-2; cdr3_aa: CASSEMREDGYTF; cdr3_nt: TGTGCCAGCAGTGAAATGAGGGAGGATGGCTACACCTTC
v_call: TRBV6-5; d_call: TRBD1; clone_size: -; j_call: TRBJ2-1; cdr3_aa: CASSTRQGASEQFF; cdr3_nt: TGTGCCAGCAGTACCCGACAGGGGGCGAGTGAGCAGTTCTTC
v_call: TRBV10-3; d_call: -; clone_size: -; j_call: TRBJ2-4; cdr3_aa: CAISEGTSNIQYF; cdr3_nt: TGTGCCATCAGTGAGGGGACATCAAACATTCAGTACTTC
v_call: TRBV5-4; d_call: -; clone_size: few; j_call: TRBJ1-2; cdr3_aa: CASSTFSEGNYGYTF; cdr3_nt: TGTGCCAGCAGCACTTTTTCCGAGGGAAACTATGGCTACACCTTC
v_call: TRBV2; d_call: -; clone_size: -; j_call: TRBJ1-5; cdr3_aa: CASRMGRSNQPQHF; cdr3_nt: TGTGCCAGCAGGATGGGGCGGAGCAATCAGCCCCAGCATTTT
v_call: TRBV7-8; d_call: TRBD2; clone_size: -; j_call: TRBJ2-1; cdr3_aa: CASSLVAGLAPPEQFF; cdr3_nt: TGTGCCAGCAGCTTAGTAGCGGGACTAGCTCCTCCTGAGCAGTTCTTC
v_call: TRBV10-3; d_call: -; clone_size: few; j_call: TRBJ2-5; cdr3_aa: CAISVSGSGETQYF; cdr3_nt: TGTGCCATCAGTGTCTCGGGTTCAGGGGAGACCCAGTACTTC
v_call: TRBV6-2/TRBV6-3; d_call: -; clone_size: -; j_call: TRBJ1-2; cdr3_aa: CASSYNRVNYGYTF; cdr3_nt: TGTGCCAGCAGTTACAACAGGGTTAACTATGGCTACACCTTC
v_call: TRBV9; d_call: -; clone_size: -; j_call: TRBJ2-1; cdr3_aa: CASSVPPGQSSYNEQFF; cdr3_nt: TGTGCCAGCAGCGTTCCCCCGGGACAAAGCTCCTACAATGAGCAGTTCTTC
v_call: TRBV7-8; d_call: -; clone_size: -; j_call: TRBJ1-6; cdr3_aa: CASRSEAGSYNSPLHF; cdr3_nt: TGTGCCAGCAGGTCGGAGGCAGGCTCCTATAATTCACCCCTCCACTTT
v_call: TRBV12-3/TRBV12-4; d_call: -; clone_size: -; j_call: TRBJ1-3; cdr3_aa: CASSQATGNTIYF; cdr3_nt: TGTGCCAGCAGTCAGGCGACTGGAAACACCATATATTTT
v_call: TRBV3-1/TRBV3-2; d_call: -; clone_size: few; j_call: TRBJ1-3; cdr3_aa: CASRYSGNTIYF; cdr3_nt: TGTGCCAGCCGGTACTCTGGAAACACCATATATTTT
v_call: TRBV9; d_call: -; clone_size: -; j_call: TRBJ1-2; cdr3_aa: CASSGGFIGGYGYTF; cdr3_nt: TGTGCCAGCAGCGGCGGGTTCATAGGTGGTTATGGCTACACCTTC
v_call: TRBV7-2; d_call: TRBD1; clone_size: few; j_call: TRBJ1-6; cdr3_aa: CASSPVPTGENSPLHF; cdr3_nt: TGTGCCAGCAGCCCTGTGCCGACAGGGGAGAATTCACCCCTCCACTTT
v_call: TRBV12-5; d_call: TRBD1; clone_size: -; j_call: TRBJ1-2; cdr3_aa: CASGLPPTGTYGYTF; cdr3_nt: TGTGCTAGTGGTTTGCCCCCGACAGGGACCTATGGCTACACCTTC
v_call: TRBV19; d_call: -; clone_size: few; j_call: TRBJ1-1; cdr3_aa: CASSWADTEAFF; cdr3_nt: TGTGCCAGTAGTTGGGCAGACACTGAAGCTTTCTTT
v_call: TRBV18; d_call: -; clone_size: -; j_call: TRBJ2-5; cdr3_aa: CASSPELVPKETQYF; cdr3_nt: TGTGCCAGCTCCCCGGAACTAGTCCCAAAAGAGACCCAGTACTTC
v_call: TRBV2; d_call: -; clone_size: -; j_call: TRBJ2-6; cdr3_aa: CASSEFAGLSGANVLTF; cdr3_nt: TGTGCCAGCAGTGAATTTGCGGGGCTCTCTGGGGCCAACGTCCTGACTTTC
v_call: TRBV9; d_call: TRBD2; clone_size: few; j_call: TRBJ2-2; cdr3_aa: CASSVDAGLADHTGELFF; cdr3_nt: TGTGCCAGCAGCGTAGATGCGGGACTAGCGGACCACACCGGGGAGCTGTTTTTT
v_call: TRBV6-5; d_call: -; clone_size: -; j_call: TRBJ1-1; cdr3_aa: CASSYTRNTEAFF; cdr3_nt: TGTGCCAGCAGTTACACCAGGAACACTGAAGCTTTCTTT
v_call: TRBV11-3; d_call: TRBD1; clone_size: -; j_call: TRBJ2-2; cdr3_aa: CASSLGTGLTGELFF; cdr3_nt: TGTGCCAGCAGCTTAGGGACAGGGTTAACCGGGGAGCTGTTTTTT
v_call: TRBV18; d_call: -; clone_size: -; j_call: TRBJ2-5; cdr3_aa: CASSPDLQETQYF; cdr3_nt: TGTGCCAGCTCACCAGATCTACAAGAGACCCAGTACTTC
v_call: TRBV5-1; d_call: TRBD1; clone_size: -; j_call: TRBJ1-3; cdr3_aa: CASSAGTGGNTIYF; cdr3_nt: TGCGCCAGCAGCGCCGGGACAGGGGGAAACACCATATATTTT